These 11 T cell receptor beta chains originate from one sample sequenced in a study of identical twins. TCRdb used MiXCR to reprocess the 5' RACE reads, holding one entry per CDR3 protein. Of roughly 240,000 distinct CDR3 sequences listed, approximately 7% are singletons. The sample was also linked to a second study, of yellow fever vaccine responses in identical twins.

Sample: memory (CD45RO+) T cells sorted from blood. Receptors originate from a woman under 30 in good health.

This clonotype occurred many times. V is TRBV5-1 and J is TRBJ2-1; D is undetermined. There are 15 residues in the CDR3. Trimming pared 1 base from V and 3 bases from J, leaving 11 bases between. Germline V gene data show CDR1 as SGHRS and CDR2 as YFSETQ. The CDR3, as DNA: TGCGCCAGCAGCTTGCGGGTGACGAACTACAATGAGCAGTTCTTC. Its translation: CASSLRVTNYNEQFF.

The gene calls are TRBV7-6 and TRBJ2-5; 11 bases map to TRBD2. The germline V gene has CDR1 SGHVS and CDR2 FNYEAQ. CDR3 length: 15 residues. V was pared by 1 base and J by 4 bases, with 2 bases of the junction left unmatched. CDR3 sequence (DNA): TGTGCCAGCAGCTTAGTAGGACTAGCGGGAGAGACCCAGTACTTC. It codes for CASSLVGLAGETQYF.

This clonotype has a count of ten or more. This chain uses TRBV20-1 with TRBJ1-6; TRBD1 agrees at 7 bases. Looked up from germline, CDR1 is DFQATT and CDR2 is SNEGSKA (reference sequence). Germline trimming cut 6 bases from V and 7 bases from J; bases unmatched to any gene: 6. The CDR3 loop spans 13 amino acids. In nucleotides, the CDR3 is TGCAGTGCGCGGGGACAGATAAATTCACCCCTCCACTTT. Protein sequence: CSARGQINSPLHF.

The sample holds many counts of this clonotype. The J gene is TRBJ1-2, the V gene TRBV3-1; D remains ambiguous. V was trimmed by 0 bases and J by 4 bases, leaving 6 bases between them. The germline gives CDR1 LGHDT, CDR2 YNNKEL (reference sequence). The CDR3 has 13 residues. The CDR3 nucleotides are TGTGCCAGCAGCCAAGAGAGGGCCTATGGCTACACCTTC. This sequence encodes CASSQERAYGYTF.

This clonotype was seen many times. CDR3 coding DNA: TGTGCCAGCAGCCAAGTAGCGGGAGCATGGGTGCAAGAGACCCAGTACTTC. The encoded protein is CASSQVAGAWVQETQYF. The chain links TRBV14 to TRBJ2-5, with 9 bases aligning to TRBD2. This CDR3 contains 17 residues. The trim removed 1 base at V and 2 bases at J, leaving 8 bases unmatched. Per the germline V gene, CDR1 is SGHDN and CDR2 is FVKESK.

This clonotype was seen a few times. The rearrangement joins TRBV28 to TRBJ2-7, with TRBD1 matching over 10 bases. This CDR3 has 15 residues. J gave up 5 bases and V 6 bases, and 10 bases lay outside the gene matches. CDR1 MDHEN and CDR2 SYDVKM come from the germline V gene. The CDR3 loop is CASSTTGTGADEQYF. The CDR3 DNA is TGTGCCAGCAGCACGACCGGGACAGGGGCCGACGAGCAGTACTTC. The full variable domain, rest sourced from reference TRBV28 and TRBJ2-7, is DVKVTQSSRYLVKRTGEKVFLECVQDMDHENMFWYRQDPGLGLRLIYFSYDVKMKEKGDIPEGYSVSREKKERFSLILESASTNQTSMYLCASSTTGTGADEQYFGPGTRLTVT.

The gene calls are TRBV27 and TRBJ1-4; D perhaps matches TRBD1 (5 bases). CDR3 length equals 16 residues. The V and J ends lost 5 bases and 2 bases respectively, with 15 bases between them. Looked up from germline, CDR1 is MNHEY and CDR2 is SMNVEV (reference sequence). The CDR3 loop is CASSLPPGPTNEKLFF. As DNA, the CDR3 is TGTGCCAGCAGTCTCCCACCAGGGCCCACTAATGAAAAACTGTTTTTT.

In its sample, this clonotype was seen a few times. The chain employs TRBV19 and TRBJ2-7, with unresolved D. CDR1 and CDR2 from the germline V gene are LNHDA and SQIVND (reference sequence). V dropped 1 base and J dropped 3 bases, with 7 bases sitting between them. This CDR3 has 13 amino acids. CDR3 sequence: CASSIVASYEQYF. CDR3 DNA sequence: TGTGCCAGTAGTATAGTGGCTAGCTACGAGCAGTACTTC.

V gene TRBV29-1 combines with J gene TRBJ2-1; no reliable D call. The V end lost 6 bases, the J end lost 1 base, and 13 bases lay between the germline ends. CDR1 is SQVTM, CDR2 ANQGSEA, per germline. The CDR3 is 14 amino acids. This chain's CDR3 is CSVSPLRSYNEQFF. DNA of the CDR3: TGCAGCGTGTCCCCACTCCGTTCCTACAATGAGCAGTTCTTC.

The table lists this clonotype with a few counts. In nucleotides, the CDR3 is TGCAGTGCTGGAACTAGCACAGATACGCAGTATTTT. This gives the protein CSAGTSTDTQYF. The rearrangement links TRBV20-1 to TRBJ2-3; D is unresolved. This CDR3 comprises 12 residues. The germline V gene has CDR1 DFQATT and CDR2 SNEGSKA (reference sequence). V was pared by 5 bases and J by 0 bases, with 6 bases between.

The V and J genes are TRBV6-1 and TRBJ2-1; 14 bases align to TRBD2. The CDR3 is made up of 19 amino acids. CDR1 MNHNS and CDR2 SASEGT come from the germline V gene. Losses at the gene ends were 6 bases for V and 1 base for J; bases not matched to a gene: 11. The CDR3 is CASSKGGTSGGFSYNEQFF. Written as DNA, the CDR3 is TGTGCCAGCAGCAAAGGAGGGACTAGCGGGGGATTTTCCTACAATGAGCAGTTCTTC.